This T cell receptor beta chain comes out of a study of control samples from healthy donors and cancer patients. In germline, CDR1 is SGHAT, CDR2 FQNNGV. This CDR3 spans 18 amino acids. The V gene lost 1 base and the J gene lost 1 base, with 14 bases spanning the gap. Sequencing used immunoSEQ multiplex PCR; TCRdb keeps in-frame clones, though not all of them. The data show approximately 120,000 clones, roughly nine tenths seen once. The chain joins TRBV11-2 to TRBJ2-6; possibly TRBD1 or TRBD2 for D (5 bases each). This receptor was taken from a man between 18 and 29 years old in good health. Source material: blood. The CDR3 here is CASSLVSGTPSGANVLTF. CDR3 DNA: TGTGCCAGCAGCTTAGTCTCCGGGACCCCTTCTGGGGCCAACGTCCTGACTTTC.